One and the same sample provided the 30 T cell receptor beta chains below, sequenced in a study of cytomegalovirus exposure and HLA in healthy donors. The PCR contained 60 Vbeta and 13 Jbeta primers. Here immunoSEQ multiplex PCR was the method, and the copy in TCRdb shows in-frame clones only, minus some. The sample lists about 200,000 clones, 70% to 85% occurring once. Sequenced input: PBMCs. These receptors came from a girl aged 2-15 years in good health and CMV-seronegative.

This chain uses TRBV6-1 with TRBJ1-6; a possible D gene is TRBD1 (6 bases). Between the trimmed V and J ends, which lost 0 bases and 8 bases, there was a span of 23 bases. Looked up from germline, CDR1 is MNHNS and CDR2 is SASEGT. This CDR3 contains 19 residues. This CDR3 reads CASSEANWGQYRKYSPLHF. As DNA, the CDR3 is TGTGCCAGCAGTGAAGCGAATTGGGGGCAGTACCGAAAGTATTCACCCCTCCACTTT.

V gene TRBV9 combines with J gene TRBJ1-2; 9 bases line up with TRBD1. The CDR3 length is 15 residues. The germline V gene encodes CDR1 SGDLS and CDR2 YYNGEE. The junction had 4 bases not matched to a gene; V was cut back by 0 bases and J by 4 bases. Here the CDR3 reads CASSVGQGVVYGYTF. The CDR3 nucleotides are TGTGCCAGCAGCGTAGGACAGGGGGTCGTCTATGGCTACACCTTC.

This clone was counted between two and nine times. This chain links TRBV7-9 with TRBJ2-7; perhaps TRBD2 as D (7 bases). V lost 4 bases and J 12 bases, leaving 16 bases between the germline ends. The CDR3 has 12 amino acids. From germline, CDR1 is SEHNR and CDR2 FQNEAQ (reference sequence). CDR3 coding DNA: TGTGCCAGCAGCTCTAGGGGCGGGGGCCCGTACTTC. It translates to CASSSRGGGPYF.

J is TRBJ2-4 and V is TRBV29-1; D possibly corresponds to TRBD1 (6 bases). The germline gives CDR1 SQVTM, CDR2 ANQGSEA. The length of the CDR3 is 14 residues. V was shortened by 4 bases and J by 8 bases, with 18 bases between the two germline ends. CDR3 nucleotides: TGCAGCGTTGGGTGGGGGCAAGTCTCGGACATTCAGTACTTC. Protein sequence: CSVGWGQVSDIQYF.

The genes are TRBV7-9 and TRBJ1-1; TRBD1 might be the D (5 bases). V was pared by 1 base and J by 11 bases, with 20 bases between. Germline loops: CDR1 SEHNR, CDR2 FQNEAQ (reference sequence). This CDR3 has 15 residues. The CDR3 sequence: CASSLVTRAAEGAFF. Here the CDR3 DNA reads TGTGCCAGCAGCTTAGTTACCAGGGCGGCGGAGGGGGCTTTCTTT.

The rearrangement joins TRBV6-5 to TRBJ2-7; D unclear. CDR1 and CDR2 (germline): MNHEY, SVGAGI. This CDR3 is built from 15 residues. Trimming shortened V by 0 bases and J by 2 bases, and 11 bases separated the two germline ends. CDR3 loop: CASSYSRGPTYEQYF. The CDR3 nucleotides are TGTGCCAGCAGTTACTCTCGCGGTCCTACCTACGAGCAGTACTTC.

V gene TRBV30 combines with J gene TRBJ2-2; 9 bases align to TRBD1. The CDR3 is 15 amino acids. With V trimmed by 3 bases and J by 4 bases, 6 bases remained unmatched. Germline CDR1 GTSNPN, CDR2 SVGIG (reference sequence). For the CDR3, the DNA is TGTGCCTGGAGCCGGGACAGGGTTTTCACCGGGGAGCTGTTTTTT. Translated: CAWSRDRVFTGELFF.

V gene TRBV11-2 combines with J gene TRBJ2-1, with 15 positions matching TRBD2. Germline V gives CDR1 SGHAT, CDR2 FQNNGV. The CDR3 is made up of 17 amino acids. V gave up 5 bases and J gave up 9 bases; unmatched junction bases: 11. The CDR3 loop is CASSLRTSGGAKGEQFF. The CDR3 bases are TGTGCCAGCAGCCTTCGGACTAGCGGGGGGGCAAAGGGTGAGCAGTTCTTC. Using reference TRBV11-2 and TRBJ2-1 for the parts outside the CDR3, the full variable domain is EAGVAQSPRYKIIEKRQSVAFWCNPISGHATLYWYQQILGQGPKLLIQFQNNGVVDDSQLPKDRFSAERLKGVDSTLKIQPAKLEDSAVYLCASSLRTSGGAKGEQFFGPGTRLTVL.

The chain links TRBV5-1 to TRBJ1-1, with 7 bases matching TRBD1. The ends lost 0 bases at V and 4 bases at J; junction bases unmatched: 9. Germline loops: CDR1 SGHRS, CDR2 YFSETQ. The CDR3 spans 16 residues. The CDR3 region is CASSLAGTVGSTEAFF. The DNA for the CDR3 is TGCGCCAGCAGCTTGGCCGGGACAGTAGGCAGCACTGAAGCTTTCTTT.

V is TRBV5-1 and J is TRBJ2-1; tentative D call: TRBD1 (6 bases). From germline, CDR1 is SGHRS and CDR2 YFSETQ. This CDR3 region has 13 residues. Trimming removed 2 bases from V and 7 bases from J, with 10 bases in between. CDR3 residues: CASSFSTGNEQFF. The CDR3 DNA reads TGCGCCAGCAGCTTTTCTACAGGGAATGAGCAGTTCTTC.

The chain carries TRBV2 and TRBJ2-7, with 7 nucleotides matching TRBD1. V shed 7 bases, J shed 1 base, and the junction held 4 bases outside the gene matches. Germline assignment: CDR1 SNHLY and CDR2 FYNNEI. The CDR3 length is 13 residues. CDR3 amino acids: CASNPDRSYEQYF. CDR3 DNA: TGTGCCAGCAACCCGGACAGGTCCTACGAGCAGTACTTC.

Concerning this clone: An end of the junction differs from the germline gene, which may be a read error. The chain combines TRBV6-5 with TRBJ2-7, with D perhaps matching TRBD1 (6 bases). The CDR3 length is 14 residues. The germline gives CDR1 MNHEY, CDR2 SVGAGI. The CDR3 DNA reads TGTGCCGGCAGTTACTCACGGGACAACTACGAGCAGTACTTC. Translated: CAGSYSRDNYEQYF.

The chain couples TRBV7-9 to TRBJ2-5; 7 bases fit TRBD1. TRBJ2-7 matches the DNA end more closely, so the J call is doubtful. The CDR3 spans 12 residues. The germline V gene has CDR1 SEHNR and CDR2 FQNEAQ (reference sequence). CDR3 nucleotides: TGTGCCAGCAGCCAGGGACAGCGCGAGCAGTACTTC. As protein: CASSQGQREQYF.

The chain is built from TRBV27 and TRBJ2-7, with 8 bases lining up with TRBD1. The trim removed 0 bases at V and 3 bases at J, leaving 4 bases unmatched. Germline V gene sequence: CDR1 MNHEY, CDR2 SMNVEV (reference sequence). The CDR3 consists of 15 residues. The CDR3 is CASSLSGTGNYEQYF. The CDR3 nucleotides are TGTGCCAGCAGTTTATCCGGGACAGGCAACTACGAGCAGTACTTC.

The V call is TRBV12-2, the J call TRBJ2-5; the DNA was not used to check the table's D call, TRBD1. TRBV12-2 is a pseudogene. There are 15 residues in the CDR3. The CDR3 coding sequence is TGTGCAAGTCGCTTAGACAGGGACCCCCAAGAGACCCAGTACTTC. Translating it yields CASRLDRDPQETQYF.

J is TRBJ1-1 and V is TRBV29-1; perhaps TRBD1 as D (5 bases). The V gene lost 1 base and the J gene lost 1 base, with 16 bases spanning the gap. The germline CDR1 and CDR2 sequences are SQVTM and ANQGSEA. This CDR3 contains 16 residues. CDR3 DNA: TGCAGCGTTGAAGCGATCGGGGGTCGGGGGAACACTGAAGCTTTCTTT. As protein: CSVEAIGGRGNTEAFF.

The V call is TRBV5-1, the J call TRBJ1-3, with 11 bases lining up with TRBD1. J gave up 3 bases and V 7 bases, and 9 bases lay outside the gene matches. CDR1 and CDR2 from the germline V gene are SGHRS and YFSETQ. The CDR3 is 16 amino acids. The DNA of the CDR3 is TGCGCCAGCCGCACCGGGACAGGGGGTATTGGAAACACCATATATTTT. Translation: CASRTGTGGIGNTIYF.

The genes are TRBV10-3 and TRBJ2-7; D gene uncertain. Trimming removed 7 bases at V and 3 bases at J, with 16 bases between. The CDR3 extends over 14 amino acids. Looked up from germline, CDR1 is ENHRY and CDR2 is SYGVKD. CDR3 DNA sequence: TGTGCCATCAAAAGGAATCCTAGTTTCTACGAGCAGTACTTC. Encoded protein: CAIKRNPSFYEQYF.

The rearrangement links TRBV4-1 to TRBJ2-7; TRBD2 is a possible D gene (6 bases). The V gene's germline CDR1 is MGHRA and CDR2 YSYEKL. This CDR3 has 17 amino acids. V was clipped by 1 base and J by 0 bases, with 16 bases between them. The CDR3 sequence is CASSQGLPSGYSYEQYF. CDR3 in DNA: TGCGCCAGCAGCCAAGGGTTGCCAAGCGGGTACTCCTACGAGCAGTACTTC.

The V and J genes are TRBV9 and TRBJ1-2; D remains ambiguous. Between the trimmed V and J ends, which lost 0 bases and 3 bases, there was a span of 9 bases. The germline V gene encodes CDR1 SGDLS and CDR2 YYNGEE. The CDR3 is made up of 14 amino acids. CDR3 amino acids: CASSVANRDYGYTF. CDR3 DNA sequence: TGTGCCAGCAGCGTAGCCAACCGAGACTATGGCTACACCTTC.

Turning to this clone: This sample also contains other DNA sequences that code for the same CDR3. This chain joins TRBV5-1 and TRBJ2-1, with unresolved D. V lost 0 bases and J 3 bases, leaving 13 bases between the germline ends. Germline CDR1 and CDR2: SGHRS and YFSETQ. This CDR3 is 16 amino acids long. CDR3 sequence: CASSLEPSAGYNEQFF. The CDR3 nucleotides read TGCGCCAGCAGCTTGGAGCCCAGCGCTGGCTACAATGAGCAGTTCTTC.

The CDR3 bases are TGTGCCAGCACCTGGGGGAACCGGGACAGGGACCACGAGCAGTACTTC. It yields the protein CASTWGNRDRDHEQYF. The chain is built from TRBV5-6 and TRBJ2-7, with 9 bases identical to TRBD1. CDR3 length: 16 residues. Germline values: CDR1 SGHDT, CDR2 YYEEEE. Trimming took 6 bases from V and 5 from J; bases not matched to a gene: 15. The variable domain in full, with the rest retrieved from reference TRBV5-6 and TRBJ2-7, is DAGVTQSPTHLIKTRGQQVTLRCSPKSGHDTVSWYQQALGQGPQFIFQYYEEEERQRGNFPDRFSGHQFPNYSSELNVNALLLGDSALYLCASTWGNRDRDHEQYFGPGTRLTVT.

In its sample, this clone was seen once. V is TRBV5-1 and J is TRBJ2-3, with D uncertain. The germline gives CDR1 SGHRS, CDR2 YFSETQ. The ends were cut back, 0 bases at V and 2 bases at J, with 13 bases in the middle. The length of the CDR3 is 16 residues. In DNA form, the CDR3 reads TGCGCCAGCAGCTTGGAGTCCCTAAAGTCCACAGATACGCAGTATTTT. Translating it yields CASSLESLKSTDTQYF.

The rearrangement links TRBV7-8 to TRBJ1-1, with a weak D call TRBD1 (5 bases). The CDR3 runs 14 residues. V was cut by 5 bases and J by 0 bases, with 10 bases left in between. CDR1 and CDR2 (germline): SGHVS, FQNEAQ. This chain's CDR3 is CASSPEQVNTEAFF. In nucleotides, the CDR3 is TGTGCCAGCAGCCCAGAACAGGTGAACACTGAAGCTTTCTTT.

The rearrangement links TRBV5-4 to TRBJ2-3; TRBD2 matches at 8 bases. The V gene end was trimmed by 2 bases and the J gene end by 6 bases; junction bases not matched to a gene: 8. Germline-derived CDR1 and CDR2 are SGHNT and YYREEE (reference sequence). CDR3 length: 15 amino acids. The CDR3 DNA follows: TGTGCCAGCAGCTTAGCGGGAGCCCCAGGGGATACGCAGTATTTT. Its protein product is CASSLAGAPGDTQYF.

This chain connects TRBV19 to TRBJ2-2; D is undetermined. This CDR3 is 15 amino acids long. CDR1 is LNHDA, CDR2 SQIVND, per germline (reference sequence). V was shortened by 7 bases and J by 0 bases, with 12 bases between the two germline ends. This CDR3 is CASNRVAANTGELFF. The CDR3 DNA follows: TGTGCCAGTAACCGGGTGGCCGCGAACACCGGGGAGCTGTTTTTT.

V usage is TRBV6-6 and J usage is TRBJ1-1, with a weak D call TRBD1 (5 bases). The CDR3 has 14 residues. With 8 bases removed from V and 5 bases from J, the gap between germline ends came to 18 bases. The germline CDR1 and CDR2 sequences are MNHNY and SVGAGI (reference sequence). This CDR3 reads CASWGTGPRTEAFF. The DNA for the CDR3 is TGTGCCAGCTGGGGAACAGGACCGCGAACTGAAGCTTTCTTT.

The genes are TRBV5-4 and TRBJ2-5; a weak D match, TRBD2 (7 bases). V shed 2 bases and J shed 7 bases, with 21 bases lying between them. Germline CDR1 SGHNT, CDR2 YYREEE (reference sequence). The CDR3 runs 16 residues. For the CDR3, the DNA is TGTGCCAGCAGCTTCCAAAGGGGGGGCACGGTCGGGACCCAGTACTTC. This sequence encodes CASSFQRGGTVGTQYF.

The gene calls are TRBV5-1 and TRBJ2-7, with a weak D call TRBD1 (5 bases). Germline V lookup: CDR1 SGHRS, CDR2 YFSETQ. This CDR3 is built from 13 residues. V shed 2 bases and J shed 3 bases, with 9 bases lying between them. CDR3: CASSFGHGYEQYF. CDR3 DNA: TGCGCCAGCAGCTTCGGACACGGCTACGAGCAGTACTTC.

This rearrangement joins TRBV4-2 to TRBJ2-7; a possible D gene is TRBD1 (6 bases). This CDR3 is built from 16 residues. The V gene's germline CDR1 is LGHNA and CDR2 YNFKEQ. The V and J ends lost 2 bases and 0 bases respectively, with 14 bases between them. The CDR3 sequence: CASSQTTGLLSYEQYF. CDR3 DNA: TGTGCCAGCAGCCAAACTACAGGGTTACTCTCCTACGAGCAGTACTTC.